What follows is one T cell receptor beta chain and its context. At the time of active disease, bone marrow was collected from every patient. Molecular barcoded adaptors covering alpha/delta and beta/gamma chains were used on 400 ng RNA. TCRdb re-derived calls from the reads in MiXCR, one entry per CDR3 protein. The sample lists 500 to 650 distinct CDR3 sequences, 60% to 80% occurring once. Germline V CDR1 and CDR2: LGHDT, YNNKEL (reference sequence). Trimming took off 3 bases at V and 5 bases at J, with 5 bases between the two ends. CDR3 length: 12 residues. The data originate from a study of read filtering for tumor transcriptome and immune sequencing. Study-wide background: By R-ISS, stages I, II and III held approximately 8, 17 and 7 patients.

The rearrangement uses TRBV3-1 and TRBJ2-1; D remains ambiguous. The sequence was collected from a donor at least 40 years old with multiple myeloma. This table probably holds off-target reads from a library built for another chain. Sequencing was performed on a population of CD138-negative cells sorted from bone marrow. The CDR3 protein is CASSHSHNEQFF. The CDR3 bases are TGTGCCAGCAGCCACAGCCACAATGAGCAGTTCTTC.